This entry concerns a single T cell receptor beta chain. The V end lost 6 bases, the J end lost 0 bases, and 6 bases lay between the germline ends. The CDR3 totals 14 residues. CDR1 is PRHDT, CDR2 FYEKMQ, per germline (reference sequence). The assay was immunoSEQ multiplex PCR, and TCRdb's table has in-frame clones only and misses some. The data contain under 200,000 clones, about 94% of them singletons. This sample is part of a study of control samples from healthy donors and cancer patients. This clonotype was sampled from a man aged 55 to 70 with colorectal cancer. The chain uses TRBV13 and TRBJ2-6, with D hard to call. The source material was PBMCs. CDR3: CASRLTSGANVLTF. CDR3 bases: TGTGCCAGCAGATTGACCTCTGGGGCCAACGTCCTGACTTTC.